Listed below are T cell receptor beta chains from one sample, sequenced in a study of technical replicates of blood from several donors. TCRdb keeps only in-frame clones here, not all; method: immunoSEQ multiplex PCR. The table includes 80,000 to 100,000 clones, around 90% detected once. The sequencing input was T cells isolated from PBMCs. Receptors were obtained from a human donor in good health. The CDR3 runs from the conserved cysteine through the conserved F or W. Fields, in order: D gene, V gene, J gene, clone size, CDR3 DNA, CDR3 protein. D genes are given only for firm matches. Part of the rows lack a size; the others show once, few, many or a class for expanded clones.

d_gene: TRBD1
v_gene: TRBV19
j_gene: TRBJ2-7
abundance: .
CDR3nt: TGTGCCAGTGGGGACAGGGGGTACGAGCAGTACTTC
CDR3aa: CASGDRGYEQYF

d_gene: .
v_gene: TRBV7-8
j_gene: TRBJ1-4
abundance: .
CDR3nt: TGTGCCAGCAGCTTTTTCGGGACACCGAATGAAAAACTGTTTTTT
CDR3aa: CASSFFGTPNEKLFF

d_gene: .
v_gene: TRBV5-4
j_gene: TRBJ2-1
abundance: .
CDR3nt: TGTGCCAGCAGCTTGGGACAGGCCTACAATGAGCAGTTCTTC
CDR3aa: CASSLGQAYNEQFF

d_gene: .
v_gene: TRBV7-9
j_gene: TRBJ2-1
abundance: .
CDR3nt: TGTGCCAGCAGCGTTCGAGGACTAATCTACAATGAGCAGTTCTTC
CDR3aa: CASSVRGLIYNEQFF

d_gene: .
v_gene: TRBV4-1
j_gene: TRBJ2-2
abundance: .
CDR3nt: TGCGCCAGCAGCCAAGTTTTGGGGGCTAACACCGGGGAGCTGTTTTTT
CDR3aa: CASSQVLGANTGELFF

d_gene: TRBD1
v_gene: TRBV6-4
j_gene: TRBJ2-2
abundance: .
CDR3nt: TGTGCCAGCAGTGAGAGGACCGGGACAGGGACCGGGGAGCTGTTTTTT
CDR3aa: CASSERTGTGTGELFF

d_gene: .
v_gene: TRBV5-1
j_gene: TRBJ2-4
abundance: .
CDR3nt: TGCGCCAGCAGCCAAGAAGGGGGGGAAAACATTCAGTACTTC
CDR3aa: CASSQEGGENIQYF

d_gene: .
v_gene: TRBV9
j_gene: TRBJ1-2
abundance: .
CDR3nt: TGTGCCAGCAGCAGGGACATCTATGGCTACACCTTC
CDR3aa: CASSRDIYGYTF

d_gene: TRBD1
v_gene: TRBV10-3
j_gene: TRBJ2-5
abundance: .
CDR3nt: TGTGCCATCAGTGAGTTTTCACAGGGGGTCAGGGAGACCCAGTACTTC
CDR3aa: CAISEFSQGVRETQYF

d_gene: TRBD2
v_gene: TRBV14
j_gene: TRBJ2-3
abundance: once
CDR3nt: TGTGCCAGCAGCCTAACACGGGAGGGCCGGAATACGCAGTATTTT
CDR3aa: CASSLTREGRNTQYF

d_gene: .
v_gene: TRBV4-1
j_gene: TRBJ2-7
abundance: once
CDR3nt: TGCGCCAGCAGCCCCATAGCGTTGTGGGACTCTAACGAGCAGTACTTC
CDR3aa: CASSPIALWDSNEQYF

d_gene: .
v_gene: TRBV21-1
j_gene: TRBJ2-1
abundance: .
CDR3nt: TGTGCCAGCAGCAAATCCCTCCCACTAGCGTCCAATGAGCAGTTCTTC
CDR3aa: CASSKSLPLASNEQFF

d_gene: .
v_gene: TRBV6-5
j_gene: TRBJ2-2
abundance: .
CDR3nt: TGTGCCAGCAGGGTTCTAGCTGGAACCGGGGAGCTGTTTTTT
CDR3aa: CASRVLAGTGELFF

d_gene: TRBD2
v_gene: TRBV7-2
j_gene: TRBJ2-1
abundance: few
CDR3nt: TGTGCCAGCAGCTACCTAGCGGGGGGGCGCAATGAGCAGTTCTTC
CDR3aa: CASSYLAGGRNEQFF

d_gene: .
v_gene: TRBV20-1
j_gene: TRBJ1-2
abundance: .
CDR3nt: TGCAGTGCACAGGGCCACACCTTC
CDR3aa: CSAQGHTF

d_gene: .
v_gene: TRBV11-2
j_gene: TRBJ1-2
abundance: .
CDR3nt: TGTGCCAGCAGCCCCGGGTCTAACTATGGCTACACCTTC
CDR3aa: CASSPGSNYGYTF

d_gene: TRBD1
v_gene: TRBV13
j_gene: TRBJ2-7
abundance: .
CDR3nt: TGTGCCAGCAGCTTAGGGGACAGGGGATACGAGCAGTACTTC
CDR3aa: CASSLGDRGYEQYF

d_gene: .
v_gene: TRBV5-1
j_gene: TRBJ1-2
abundance: .
CDR3nt: TGCGCCAGCAGCACACTGCCAGGTAGCGGTGGCTACACCTTC
CDR3aa: CASSTLPGSGGYTF

d_gene: TRBD2
v_gene: TRBV6-6
j_gene: TRBJ2-3
abundance: .
CDR3nt: TGTGCCAGCAGTTACGTAACTAGCGGGACCACAGATACGCAGTATTTT
CDR3aa: CASSYVTSGTTDTQYF

d_gene: .
v_gene: TRBV6-5
j_gene: TRBJ2-7
abundance: .
CDR3nt: TGTGCCAGCAGTTACTCAGGGGGATCCTACGAGCAGTACTTC
CDR3aa: CASSYSGGSYEQYF

d_gene: .
v_gene: TRBV9
j_gene: TRBJ1-1
abundance: .
CDR3nt: TGTGCCAGCAGCGAAGGAGGGACCGAAGCTTTCTTT
CDR3aa: CASSEGGTEAFF

d_gene: .
v_gene: TRBV5-1
j_gene: TRBJ2-3
abundance: .
CDR3nt: TGCGCCAGCAGCTTGGTTTCAGGGGGCACAGATACGCAGTATTTT
CDR3aa: CASSLVSGGTDTQYF

d_gene: TRBD2
v_gene: TRBV30
j_gene: TRBJ2-4
abundance: .
CDR3nt: TGTGCCTGGGGGACTAGCTGGAACATTCAGTACTTC
CDR3aa: CAWGTSWNIQYF

d_gene: .
v_gene: TRBV14
j_gene: TRBJ1-5
abundance: .
CDR3nt: TGTGCCAGCAGCCCAGGCGTTAATCAGCCCCAGCATTTT
CDR3aa: CASSPGVNQPQHF

d_gene: .
v_gene: TRBV9
j_gene: TRBJ2-7
abundance: .
CDR3nt: TGTGCCAGCAGCTCCTCAGGCCAGGCCTCCTACGAGCAGTACTTC
CDR3aa: CASSSSGQASYEQYF